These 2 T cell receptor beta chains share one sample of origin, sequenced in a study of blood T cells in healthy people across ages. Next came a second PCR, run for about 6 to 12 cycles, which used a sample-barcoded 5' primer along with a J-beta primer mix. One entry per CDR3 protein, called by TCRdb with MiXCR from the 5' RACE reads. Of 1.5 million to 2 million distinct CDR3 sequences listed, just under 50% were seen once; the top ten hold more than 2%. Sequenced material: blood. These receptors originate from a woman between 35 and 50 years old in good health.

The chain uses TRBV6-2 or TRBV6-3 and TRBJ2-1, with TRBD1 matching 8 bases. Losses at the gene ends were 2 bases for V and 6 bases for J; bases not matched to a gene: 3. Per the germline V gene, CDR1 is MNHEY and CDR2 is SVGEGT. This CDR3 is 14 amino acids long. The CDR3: CASSYGGQVNEQFF. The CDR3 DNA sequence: TGTGCCAGCAGTTACGGGGGACAGGTCAATGAGCAGTTCTTC.

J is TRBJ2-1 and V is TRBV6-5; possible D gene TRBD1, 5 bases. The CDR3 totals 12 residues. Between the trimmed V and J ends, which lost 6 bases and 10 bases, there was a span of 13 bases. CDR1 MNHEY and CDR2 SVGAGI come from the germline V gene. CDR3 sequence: CASSTQGGEQFF. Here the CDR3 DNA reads TGTGCCAGCAGCACCCAGGGTGGGGAGCAGTTCTTC.